The next 18 T cell receptor beta chains were all read from a single sample in a study of monozygotic twins with inflammatory bowel disease. TCRdb processed the 5' RACE reads again and assigns one entry to each CDR3 protein, with no DNA. Its table lists about 440,000 distinct CDR3 sequences. Sequenced input: blood. The receptors come from a human donor with ulcerative colitis or Crohn's disease, or a healthy co-twin of an affected twin (not recorded which).

The chain has TRBV4-3 and TRBJ2-1. The CDR3 is made up of 13 amino acids. Germline V gene data show CDR1 as LGHNA and CDR2 as YSLEER. This CDR3 is CASSQDGATEQFF.

The rearrangement links TRBV5-1 to TRBJ2-1; checking the TCRdb D call of TRBD2 is not possible without DNA. The CDR3 spans 15 residues. Germline CDR1 reads SGHRS; CDR2 reads YFSETQ. The CDR3 here is CASSPSEGYYNEQFF. Full variable domain (missing parts from reference TRBV5-1 and TRBJ2-1): KAGVTQTPRYLIKTRGQQVTLSCSPISGHRSVSWYQQTPGQGLQFLFEYFSETQRNKGNFPGRFSGRQFSNSRSEMNVSTLELGDSALYLCASSPSEGYYNEQFFGPGTRLTVL.

The chain is built from TRBV5-1 and TRBJ2-2; the TCRdb call, TRBD2, lacks DNA for checking. The CDR3 has 16 amino acids. In germline, CDR1 is SGHRS, CDR2 YFSETQ. CDR3 sequence: CASSLLQAGASGELFF.

V gene TRBV5-4 combines with J gene TRBJ2-1; TCRdb gives TRBD1 as the D gene, but with no DNA this cannot be confirmed. There are 15 residues in the CDR3. Looked up from germline, CDR1 is SGHNT and CDR2 is YYREEE (reference sequence). The CDR3 region is CASSFSTGTYNEQFF.

The chain joins TRBV24-1 to TRBJ2-7; the D call from TCRdb, TRBD1, cannot be confirmed without DNA. This CDR3 is built from 12 residues. CDR1 and CDR2 (germline): KGHDR, SFDVKD. This CDR3 reads CATSDSRGAQYF.

V is TRBV6-1 and J is TRBJ2-4; TCRdb outputs TRBD1, but without DNA this stays unchecked. Germline CDR1 MNHNS, CDR2 SASEGT. The CDR3 covers 15 residues. The CDR3 loop reads CASSLAGGAKNIQYF.

The chain links TRBV7-6 to TRBJ1-5; the D call of TRBD1 rests on TCRdb alone, since no DNA is present to check it. The CDR3 extends over 16 amino acids. CDR1 is SGHVS, CDR2 FNYEAQ, per germline. The CDR3 sequence is CASSSKPPGGNQPQHF.

The V and J genes are TRBV14 and TRBJ1-1. The CDR3 consists of 13 residues. The germline gives CDR1 SGHDN, CDR2 FVKESK. The CDR3 here is CASSSQINTEAFF.

The CDR3 sequence: CAITQGGGNTEAFF. The chain uses TRBV10-3 and TRBJ1-1; the TCRdb D gene call, TRBD1, has no DNA to confirm it. The germline V gene has CDR1 ENHRY and CDR2 SYGVKD. The CDR3 contains 14 residues.

The chain is built from TRBV11-2 and TRBJ2-5; TCRdb outputs TRBD2, but without DNA this stays unchecked. CDR1 is SGHAT and CDR2 is FQNNGV in the germline V gene. The CDR3 extends over 19 amino acids. CDR3 amino acids: CASSLVALRLAGGQETQYF.

This chain joins TRBV19 and TRBJ1-1; TCRdb calls TRBD1, which cannot be checked without DNA. This CDR3 is 14 amino acids long. The germline gives CDR1 LNHDA, CDR2 SQIVND (reference sequence). This CDR3 reads CARKPGQMNTEAFF.

The genes are TRBV5-1 and TRBJ1-1; the TRBD1 assignment by TCRdb is unverifiable without DNA. CDR3 length equals 15 residues. Germline lookup yields CDR1 SGHRS and CDR2 YFSETQ. CDR3 protein: CASSSTGGPNTEAFF.

The V call is TRBV5-5, the J call TRBJ1-5; TCRdb designates TRBD1, a call that cannot be tested without DNA. The CDR3 has 15 residues. Per germline, CDR1 SGHKS and CDR2 YYEKEE (reference sequence). CDR3 sequence reads: CASSLGDTRNQPQHF.

The chain carries TRBV6-6 and TRBJ2-5; TCRdb outputs TRBD1, but without DNA this stays unchecked. Germline loops: CDR1 MNHNY, CDR2 SVGAGI (reference sequence). There are 14 residues in the CDR3. The CDR3 protein is CASSHSTGAETQYF.

This rearrangement joins TRBV14 to TRBJ1-2; the TCRdb D gene call, TRBD1, has no DNA to confirm it. The CDR3 totals 13 residues. CDR1 is SGHDN and CDR2 is FVKESK in the germline V gene. CDR3 protein: CASSAGSNYGYTF.

The chain couples TRBV20-1 to TRBJ2-1; absent DNA, TCRdb's TRBD2 call cannot be checked. The germline gives CDR1 DFQATT, CDR2 SNEGSKA (reference sequence). The CDR3 is 13 residues long. The CDR3 sequence: CSARGTSGNEQFF.

This chain links TRBV7-2 with TRBJ2-1. Germline assignment: CDR1 SGHTA and CDR2 FQGNSA. The CDR3 is made up of 14 amino acids. The CDR3 sequence: CASSLGLALDEQFF.

The rearrangement joins TRBV7-8 to TRBJ2-5. The CDR3 covers 12 residues. The V gene's germline CDR1 is SGHVS and CDR2 FQNEAQ. The CDR3 is CASSLDEETQYF.